Below are 5 T cell receptor beta chains sequenced from a single sample in a study of blood T cells in healthy people across ages. Through a sample-barcoded 5' primer and a J-beta primer mix, a second PCR was run for roughly 6 to 11 cycles. MiXCR, run by TCRdb on the 5' RACE reads, gives a single entry per CDR3 protein. Here the sample spans roughly 2 million distinct CDR3 sequences, roughly 52% being singletons. The specimen was blood. The receptors come from a woman aged 40-49 years in good health.

The genes are TRBV24-1 and TRBJ2-5, with D possibly matching TRBD2 (5 bases). The V gene's germline CDR1 is KGHDR and CDR2 SFDVKD. V shed 7 bases and J shed 4 bases, with 15 bases lying between them. CDR3 length equals 14 residues. The CDR3 nucleotides are TGTGCCACCAGCGGAGCCGTGGGGAGAGAGACCCAGTACTTC. This sequence encodes CATSGAVGRETQYF.

The rearrangement uses TRBV18 and TRBJ2-1; D unclear. The V gene lost 2 bases and the J gene lost 7 bases, with 9 bases spanning the gap. Germline V CDR1 and CDR2: KGHSH, LQKENI. The CDR3 covers 13 residues. The CDR3 reads CASSPSLGNEQFF. DNA for the CDR3: TGTGCCAGCTCACCATCCCTAGGGAATGAGCAGTTCTTC. Using reference TRBV18 and TRBJ2-1 for the parts outside the CDR3, the full variable domain is NAGVMQNPRHLVRRRGQEARLRCSPMKGHSHVYWYRQLPEEGLKFMVYLQKENIIDESGMPKERFSAEFPKEGPSILRIQQVVRGDSAAYFCASSPSLGNEQFFGPGTRLTVL.

This chain connects TRBV28 to TRBJ2-4, with a tentative D call TRBD1 (5 bases). The CDR3 covers 13 residues. Germline values: CDR1 MDHEN, CDR2 SYDVKM. With 6 bases removed from V and 7 bases from J, the gap between germline ends came to 13 bases. The CDR3 nucleotides read TGTGCCAGCAGGATGTCAGGGTCCAACATTCAGTACTTC. Its translation: CASRMSGSNIQYF.

This CDR3 is CSAPGRPGTDTQYF. In DNA, the CDR3 is TGCAGTGCTCCGGGGAGACCTGGCACAGATACGCAGTATTTT. The chain recombines TRBV20-1 with TRBJ2-3, with D tentatively TRBD2 (5 bases). V was cut by 5 bases and J by 1 base, with 13 bases left in between. The CDR3 is 14 amino acids. Germline values: CDR1 DFQATT, CDR2 SNEGSKA (reference sequence).

J is TRBJ2-1 and V is TRBV7-9; TRBD2 matches at 8 bases. The V gene's germline CDR1 is SEHNR and CDR2 FQNEAQ (reference sequence). The CDR3 is made up of 16 amino acids. V lost 5 bases and J lost 5; bases outside the gene matches: 11. CDR3 nucleotide sequence: TGTGCCAGCAGCGCATCGGGGGGGCTGACCCACAATGAGCAGTTCTTC. The encoded protein is CASSASGGLTHNEQFF.